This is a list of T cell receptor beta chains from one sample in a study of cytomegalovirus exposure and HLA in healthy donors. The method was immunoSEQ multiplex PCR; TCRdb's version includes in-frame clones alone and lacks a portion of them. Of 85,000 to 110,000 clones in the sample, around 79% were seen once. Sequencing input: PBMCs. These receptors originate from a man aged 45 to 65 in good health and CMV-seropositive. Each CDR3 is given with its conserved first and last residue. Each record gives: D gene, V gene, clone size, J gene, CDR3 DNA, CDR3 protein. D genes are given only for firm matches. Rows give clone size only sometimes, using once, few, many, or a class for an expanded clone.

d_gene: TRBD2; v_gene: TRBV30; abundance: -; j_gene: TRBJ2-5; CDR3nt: TGTGCCTGGAGGGGACTAGCGGGAGGGGCCGGGAGGGCCCAGTACTTC; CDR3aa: CAWRGLAGGAGRAQYF
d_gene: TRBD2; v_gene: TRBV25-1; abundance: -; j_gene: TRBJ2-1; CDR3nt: TGTGCCAGCAGTGCCTTAGAGACTAGCGGGAGCCATGAGCAGTTCTTC; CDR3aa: CASSALETSGSHEQFF
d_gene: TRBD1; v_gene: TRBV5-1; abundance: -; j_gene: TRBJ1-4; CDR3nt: TGCTCCAGCAGCGTGGGCGGGACAGGGAATGAAAAACTGTTTTTT; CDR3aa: CSSSVGGTGNEKLFF
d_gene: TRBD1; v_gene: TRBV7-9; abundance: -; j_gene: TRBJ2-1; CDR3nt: TGTGCCAGCAGCTTAGACTCAGGACAGGGAAGTGAGCAGTTCTTC; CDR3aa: CASSLDSGQGSEQFF
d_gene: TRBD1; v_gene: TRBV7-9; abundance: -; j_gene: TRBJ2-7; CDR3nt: TGTGCCAGCAGCTCCGGGACAGGAAACTACGAGCAGTACTTC; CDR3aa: CASSSGTGNYEQYF
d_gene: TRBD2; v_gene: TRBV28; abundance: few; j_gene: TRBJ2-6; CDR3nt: TGTGCCAGCAGTTTTACCGGGACTAGCTCCTCTGGGGCCAACGTCCTGACTTTC; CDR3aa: CASSFTGTSSSGANVLTF
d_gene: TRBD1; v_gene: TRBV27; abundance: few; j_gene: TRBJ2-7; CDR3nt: TGTGCCAGCTGTAAACCGGGACAGTACTACGAGCAGTACTTC; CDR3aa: CASCKPGQYYEQYF
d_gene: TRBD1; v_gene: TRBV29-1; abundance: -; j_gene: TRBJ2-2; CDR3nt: TGCAGCGTTGTGGGACAGATGAACACCGGGGAGCTGTTTTTT; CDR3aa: CSVVGQMNTGELFF
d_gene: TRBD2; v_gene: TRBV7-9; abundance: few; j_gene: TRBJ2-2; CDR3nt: TGTTCCAGCAGCTTAGCGCGTTTGCGGGAGGGCCGGACCGGGGAGCTGTTTTTT; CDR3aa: CSSSLARLREGRTGELFF
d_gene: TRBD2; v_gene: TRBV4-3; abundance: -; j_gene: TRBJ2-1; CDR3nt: TGCGCCAGCAGCCTCCAACTAGCGGGAGGGTTCAATGAGCAGTTCTTC; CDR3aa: CASSLQLAGGFNEQFF
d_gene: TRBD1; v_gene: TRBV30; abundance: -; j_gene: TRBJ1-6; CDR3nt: TGTGCCTGGAACAGGGGTAGGGTTAATTCACCCCTCCACTTT; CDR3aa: CAWNRGRVNSPLHF
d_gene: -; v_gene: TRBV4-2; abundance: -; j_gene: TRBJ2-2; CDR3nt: TGTGCCAGCAGCCAAGACAGAGCGTCCTGGGAGCTGTTTTTT; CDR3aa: CASSQDRASWELFF
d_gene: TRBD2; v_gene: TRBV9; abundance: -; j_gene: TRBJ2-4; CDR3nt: TGTGCCAGCAGCCCCCCTTTTTTAGCGGGAGAAAGGGTTGGCAAAAACATTCAGTACTTC; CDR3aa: CASSPPFLAGERVGKNIQYF
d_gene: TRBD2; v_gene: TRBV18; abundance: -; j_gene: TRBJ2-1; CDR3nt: TGTGCCAGCTCACCACGGCGCGAGCGGGGACGTCCACGGAATGAGCAGTTCTTC; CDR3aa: CASSPRRERGRPRNEQFF
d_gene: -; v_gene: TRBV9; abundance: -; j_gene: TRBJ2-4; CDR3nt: TGTGCCAGCAGCATACGGGATCGCGGGGACATTCAGTACTTC; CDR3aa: CASSIRDRGDIQYF
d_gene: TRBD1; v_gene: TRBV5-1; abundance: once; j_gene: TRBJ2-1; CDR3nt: TGCGCCAGCAGCACCGGGACAGGCGCTGCCTACAATGAGCAGTTCTTC; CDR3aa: CASSTGTGAAYNEQFF
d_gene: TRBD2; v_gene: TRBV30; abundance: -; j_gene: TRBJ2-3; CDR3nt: TGTGCCTGGAGTGTAGGGACTAGCGTTGTAGATACGCAGTATTTT; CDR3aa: CAWSVGTSVVDTQYF
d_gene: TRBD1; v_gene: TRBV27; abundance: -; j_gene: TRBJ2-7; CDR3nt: TGTGCCAGCAGACCCGGGACAGGGGGCGCCGGGGGCTCCTACGAGCAGTACTTC; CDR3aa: CASRPGTGGAGGSYEQYF
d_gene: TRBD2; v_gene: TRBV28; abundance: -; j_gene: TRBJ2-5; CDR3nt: TGTGCCAGCAGTTTGGGGACTAGCGGGAGACGAGAGACCCAGTACTTC; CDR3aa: CASSLGTSGRRETQYF
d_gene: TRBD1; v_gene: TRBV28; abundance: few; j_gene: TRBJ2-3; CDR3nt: TGTGCCAGCAGACAACAGGGGGCGGAAGATACGCAGTATTTT; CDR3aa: CASRQQGAEDTQYF
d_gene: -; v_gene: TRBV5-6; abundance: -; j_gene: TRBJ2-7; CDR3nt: TGTGCCAGCAGCTTGGCCGTGGGGCCTGCCTACGAGCAGTACTTC; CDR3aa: CASSLAVGPAYEQYF
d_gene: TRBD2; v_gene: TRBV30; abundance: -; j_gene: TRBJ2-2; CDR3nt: TGTGCCTGGAGTCCCCTACTTACTAGCGGAGCCGGGGAGCTGTTTTTT; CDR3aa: CAWSPLLTSGAGELFF